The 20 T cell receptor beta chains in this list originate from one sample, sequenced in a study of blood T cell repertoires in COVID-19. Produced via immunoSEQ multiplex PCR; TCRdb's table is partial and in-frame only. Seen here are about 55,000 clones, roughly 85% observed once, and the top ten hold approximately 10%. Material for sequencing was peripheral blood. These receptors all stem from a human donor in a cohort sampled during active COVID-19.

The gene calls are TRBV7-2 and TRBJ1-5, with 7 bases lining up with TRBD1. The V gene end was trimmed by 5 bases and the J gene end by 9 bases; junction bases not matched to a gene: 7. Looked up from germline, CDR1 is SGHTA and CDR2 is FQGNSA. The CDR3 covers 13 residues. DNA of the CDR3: TGTGCCAGCAGCCGGGACAGTGGAGGGCCCCAGCATTTT. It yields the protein CASSRDSGGPQHF.

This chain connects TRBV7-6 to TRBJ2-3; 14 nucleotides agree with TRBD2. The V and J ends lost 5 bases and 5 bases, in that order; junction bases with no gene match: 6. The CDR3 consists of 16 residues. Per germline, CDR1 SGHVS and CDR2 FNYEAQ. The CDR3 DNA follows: TGTGCCAGCAGCCCTGGACTAGCGGGAGGAGGAGATACGCAGTATTTT. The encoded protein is CASSPGLAGGGDTQYF.

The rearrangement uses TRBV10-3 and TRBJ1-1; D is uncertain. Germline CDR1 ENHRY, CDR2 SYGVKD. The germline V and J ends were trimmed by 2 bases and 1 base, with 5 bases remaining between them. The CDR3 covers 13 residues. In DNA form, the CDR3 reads TGTGCCATCAGTGAGACTGGGAACACTGAAGCTTTCTTT. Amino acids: CAISETGNTEAFF.

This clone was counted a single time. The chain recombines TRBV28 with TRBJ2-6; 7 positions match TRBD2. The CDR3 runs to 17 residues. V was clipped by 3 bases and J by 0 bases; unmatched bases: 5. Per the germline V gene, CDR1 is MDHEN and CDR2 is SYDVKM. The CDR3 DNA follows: TGTGCCAGCAGTTTGCAAGCGGGGAGCTCTGGGGCCAACGTCCTGACTTTC. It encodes CASSLQAGSSGANVLTF.

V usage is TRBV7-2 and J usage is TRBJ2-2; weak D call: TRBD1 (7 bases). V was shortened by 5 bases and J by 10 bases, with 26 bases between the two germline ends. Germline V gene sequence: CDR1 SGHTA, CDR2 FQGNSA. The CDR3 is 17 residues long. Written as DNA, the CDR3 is TGTGCCAGCAGCCCATCAGGGGGGCGCGGTCGGATAATGGAGCTGTTTTTT. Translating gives CASSPSGGRGRIMELFF.

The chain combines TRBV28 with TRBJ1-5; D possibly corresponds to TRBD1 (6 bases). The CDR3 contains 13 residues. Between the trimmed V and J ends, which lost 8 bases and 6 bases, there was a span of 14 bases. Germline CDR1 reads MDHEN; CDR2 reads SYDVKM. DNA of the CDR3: TGTGCCAGCTCCTTACTGGGGGCTCAGCCCCAGCATTTT. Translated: CASSLLGAQPQHF. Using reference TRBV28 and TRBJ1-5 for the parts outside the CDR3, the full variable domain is DVKVTQSSRYLVKRTGEKVFLECVQDMDHENMFWYRQDPGLGLRLIYFSYDVKMKEKGDIPEGYSVSREKKERFSLILESASTNQTSMYLCASSLLGAQPQHFGDGTRLSIL.

CDR3 amino acids: CASSPVAAGTTDTQYF. The CDR3 bases are TGTGCCAGCAGCCCAGTTGCGGCGGGAACCACAGATACGCAGTATTTT. This rearrangement joins TRBV4-2 to TRBJ2-3, with D perhaps matching TRBD2 (6 bases). Germline-derived CDR1 and CDR2 are LGHNA and YNFKEQ. Trimming pared 4 bases from V and 2 bases from J, leaving 16 bases between. This CDR3 contains 16 residues.

The CDR3 is CASSPWGGATNEKLFF. The CDR3 region has the DNA TGCGCCAGCAGCCCTTGGGGCGGTGCAACTAATGAAAAACTGTTTTTT. V is TRBV5-1 and J is TRBJ1-4; possibly TRBD1 for D (5 bases). CDR3 length: 16 amino acids. Germline values: CDR1 SGHRS, CDR2 YFSETQ. Deletions cut 4 bases from V and 0 bases from J, with 13 bases between.

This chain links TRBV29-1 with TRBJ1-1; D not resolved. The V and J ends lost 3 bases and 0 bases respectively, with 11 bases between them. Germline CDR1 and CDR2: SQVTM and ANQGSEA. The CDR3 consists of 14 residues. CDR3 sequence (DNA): TGCAGCGTTGATCTCCGCAGTCTGAACACTGAAGCTTTCTTT. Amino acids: CSVDLRSLNTEAFF.

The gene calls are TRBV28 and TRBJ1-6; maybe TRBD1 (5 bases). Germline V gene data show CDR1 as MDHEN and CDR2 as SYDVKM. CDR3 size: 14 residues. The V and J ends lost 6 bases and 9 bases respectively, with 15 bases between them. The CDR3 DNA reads TGTGCCAGCAGAGAGCGCCAAACAGGTTCACCCCTCCACTTT. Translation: CASRERQTGSPLHF.

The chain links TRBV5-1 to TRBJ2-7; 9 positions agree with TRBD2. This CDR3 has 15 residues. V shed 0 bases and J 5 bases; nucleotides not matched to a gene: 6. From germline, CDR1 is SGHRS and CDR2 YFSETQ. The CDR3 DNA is TGCGCCAGCAGCTTGGGGGTAGCGGGAGCCCACGAGCAGTACTTC. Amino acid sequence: CASSLGVAGAHEQYF.

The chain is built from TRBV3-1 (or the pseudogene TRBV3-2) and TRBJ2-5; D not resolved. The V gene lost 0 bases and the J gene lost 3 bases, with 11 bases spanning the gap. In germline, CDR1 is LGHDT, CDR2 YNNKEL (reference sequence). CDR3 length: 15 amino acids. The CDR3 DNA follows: TGTGCCAGCAGCCAAGATCTCAGGCCGGAAGAGACCCAGTACTTC. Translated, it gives CASSQDLRPEETQYF.

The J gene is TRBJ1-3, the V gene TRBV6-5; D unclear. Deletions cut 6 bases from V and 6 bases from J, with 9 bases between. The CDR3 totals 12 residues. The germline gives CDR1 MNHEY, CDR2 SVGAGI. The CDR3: CASSEILNTIYF. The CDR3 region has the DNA TGTGCCAGCAGCGAGATCTTAAACACCATATATTTT.

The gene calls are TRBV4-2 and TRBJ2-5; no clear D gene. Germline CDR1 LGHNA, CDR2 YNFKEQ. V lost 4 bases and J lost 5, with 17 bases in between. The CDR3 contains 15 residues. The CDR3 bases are TGTGCCAGCAGCCCACAGATGGGCTCCAGGGAGACCCAGTACTTC. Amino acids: CASSPQMGSRETQYF.

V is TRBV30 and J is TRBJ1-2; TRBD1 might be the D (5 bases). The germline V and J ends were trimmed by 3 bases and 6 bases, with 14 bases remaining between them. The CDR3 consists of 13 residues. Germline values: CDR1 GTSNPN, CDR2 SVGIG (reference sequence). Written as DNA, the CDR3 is TGTGCCTGGAGCGGGCAGGGATGGGATGGCTACACCTTC. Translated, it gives CAWSGQGWDGYTF.

The CDR3, as DNA: TGTGCCAGCAGTTGGGCGGCGGGAGAGACGTTCTTC. This gives the protein CASSWAAGETFF. The chain recombines TRBV28 with TRBJ2-1, with 7 bases lining up with TRBD2. The CDR3 extends over 12 amino acids. Trimming took 4 bases from V and 15 from J; bases not matched to a gene: 9. Germline V gene lookup returns CDR1 MDHEN and CDR2 SYDVKM.

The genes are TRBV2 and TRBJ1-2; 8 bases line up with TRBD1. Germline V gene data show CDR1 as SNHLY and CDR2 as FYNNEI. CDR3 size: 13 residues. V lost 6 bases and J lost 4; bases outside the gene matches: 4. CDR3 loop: CASSAGQGYGYTF. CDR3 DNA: TGTGCCAGCAGCGCTGGACAGGGCTATGGCTACACCTTC.

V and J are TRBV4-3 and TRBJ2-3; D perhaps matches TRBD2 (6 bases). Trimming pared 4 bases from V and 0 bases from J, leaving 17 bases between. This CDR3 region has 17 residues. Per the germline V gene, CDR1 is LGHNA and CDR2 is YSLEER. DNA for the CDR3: TGCGCCAGCAGCCGCGGGGCGGGCAGAGACAGCACAGATACGCAGTATTTT. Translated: CASSRGAGRDSTDTQYF.

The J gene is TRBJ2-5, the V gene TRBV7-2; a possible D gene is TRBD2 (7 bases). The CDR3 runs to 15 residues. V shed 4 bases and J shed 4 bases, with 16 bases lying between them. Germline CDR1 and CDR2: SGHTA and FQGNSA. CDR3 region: CASSSSYREGETQYF. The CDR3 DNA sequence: TGTGCCAGCAGCTCATCCTACAGGGAGGGAGAGACCCAGTACTTC.

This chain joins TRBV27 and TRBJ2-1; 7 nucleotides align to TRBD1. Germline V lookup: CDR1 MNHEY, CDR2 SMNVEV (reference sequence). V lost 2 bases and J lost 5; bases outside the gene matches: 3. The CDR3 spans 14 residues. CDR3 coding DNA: TGTGCCAGCAGTTTAAGGGACAGTCACAATGAGCAGTTCTTC. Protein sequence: CASSLRDSHNEQFF.